A selection of T cell receptor beta chains follows, all from one sample in a study of blood T cells in healthy people across ages. TCRdb re-called the 5' RACE reads with MiXCR, one entry per CDR3 protein. The table lists about 1,400,000 distinct CDR3 sequences, 42% of them singletons. Material: blood. The source of these receptors is a woman aged 18-29 years in good health. The CDR3 runs from the conserved cysteine through the conserved F or W. The order of the fields is D gene, V gene, J gene, clone size, CDR3 DNA, CDR3 protein. A D gene is named only where the DNA matches it firmly. Clone size is not always given. Where it is, it says once, few, many or a class for expanded clones.

d_gene: TRBD2; v_gene: TRBV20-1; j_gene: TRBJ2-1; abundance: few; CDR3nt: TGCAGTGCTGGCCCAGGGCTAGCGGATCACAATGAGCAGTTCTTC; CDR3aa: CSAGPGLADHNEQFF
d_gene: .; v_gene: TRBV7-2; j_gene: TRBJ2-1; abundance: few; CDR3nt: TGTGCCAGCAGCTTTATGGGGGGAAATGAGCAGTTCTTC; CDR3aa: CASSFMGGNEQFF
d_gene: .; v_gene: TRBV27; j_gene: TRBJ2-3; abundance: few; CDR3nt: TGTGCCAGCAGTTTACTAGCGCAGGGTACGCAGTATTTT; CDR3aa: CASSLLAQGTQYF
d_gene: TRBD1; v_gene: TRBV27; j_gene: TRBJ2-3; abundance: few; CDR3nt: TGTGCCAGCAGTCCTAGGACAGGGGGCATAGATACGCAGTATTTT; CDR3aa: CASSPRTGGIDTQYF
d_gene: TRBD2; v_gene: TRBV20-1; j_gene: TRBJ2-3; abundance: .; CDR3nt: TGCAGTGCTGGCGGGGGGGCCGGGGATACGCAGTATTTT; CDR3aa: CSAGGGAGDTQYF
d_gene: TRBD1; v_gene: TRBV11-2; j_gene: TRBJ2-3; abundance: .; CDR3nt: TGTGCCAGCAGCCCAGGAGGGACAGGGGCGACAGATACGCAGTATTTT; CDR3aa: CASSPGGTGATDTQYF
d_gene: .; v_gene: TRBV7-6; j_gene: TRBJ2-3; abundance: .; CDR3nt: TGTGCCAGCAGCTTAGATCATGGGGCAGAACAGTATTTT; CDR3aa: CASSLDHGAEQYF
d_gene: TRBD1; v_gene: TRBV20-1; j_gene: TRBJ2-1; abundance: .; CDR3nt: TGCAGTGCTAGAAAAGCCGGGACAGGGAACAATGAGCAGTTCTTC; CDR3aa: CSARKAGTGNNEQFF
d_gene: TRBD2; v_gene: TRBV6-5; j_gene: TRBJ2-7; abundance: .; CDR3nt: TGTGCCAGCAGTCCACTCGAGGGTCTCTTCGGCGGGAGTAGATACGAGCAGTACTTC; CDR3aa: CASSPLEGLFGGSRYEQYF
d_gene: TRBD1; v_gene: TRBV20-1; j_gene: TRBJ2-7; abundance: .; CDR3nt: TGCAGTGCTGTAATCGGACAGGGTACGTACGAGCAGTACTTC; CDR3aa: CSAVIGQGTYEQYF
d_gene: TRBD2; v_gene: TRBV6-6; j_gene: TRBJ2-5; abundance: once; CDR3nt: TGTGCCAGCAGGCCTGGGACTAGCGGGAGTAATGAGCAGTACTTC; CDR3aa: CASRPGTSGSNEQYF
d_gene: .; v_gene: TRBV5-1; j_gene: TRBJ2-5; abundance: many; CDR3nt: TGCGCCAGCAGCTTGGGCGGGCCTCAAGAGACCCAGTACTTC; CDR3aa: CASSLGGPQETQYF
d_gene: .; v_gene: TRBV5-5; j_gene: TRBJ2-7; abundance: .; CDR3nt: TGTGCCAGCAGCCCCCGGGACTTGCCCTCCTACGAGCAGTACTTC; CDR3aa: CASSPRDLPSYEQYF
d_gene: .; v_gene: TRBV10-3; j_gene: TRBJ1-2; abundance: .; CDR3nt: TGTGCCATCAGTGAGACCCGACAGTATGACTACACCTTC; CDR3aa: CAISETRQYDYTF
d_gene: .; v_gene: TRBV29-1; j_gene: TRBJ1-1; abundance: .; CDR3nt: TGCAGCGTTGAAGGGACTTTCTCGAACACTGAAGCTTTCTTT; CDR3aa: CSVEGTFSNTEAFF
d_gene: .; v_gene: TRBV28; j_gene: TRBJ1-2; abundance: few; CDR3nt: TGTGCCAGCAGTTTTGAAGGGACGGTGTTTGGCTACACCTTC; CDR3aa: CASSFEGTVFGYTF
d_gene: TRBD1; v_gene: TRBV6-1; j_gene: TRBJ1-1; abundance: few; CDR3nt: TGTGCCAGCAGTGAACACAGGGGCACTGAAGCTTTCTTT; CDR3aa: CASSEHRGTEAFF
d_gene: TRBD1; v_gene: TRBV18; j_gene: TRBJ1-2; abundance: .; CDR3nt: TGTGCCAGCTCACCGAGGGACAGTGACATCTATGGCTACACCTTC; CDR3aa: CASSPRDSDIYGYTF
d_gene: .; v_gene: TRBV20-1; j_gene: TRBJ1-1; abundance: .; CDR3nt: TGCAGTGCTAGAGTTTCGGCGGTGGGGTTGAACACTGAAGCTTTCTTT; CDR3aa: CSARVSAVGLNTEAFF
d_gene: .; v_gene: TRBV15; j_gene: TRBJ2-5; abundance: .; CDR3nt: TGTGCCACCAGCAGAGATCTAGGGAAAGAGACCCAGTACTTC; CDR3aa: CATSRDLGKETQYF
d_gene: TRBD1; v_gene: TRBV6-2/TRBV6-3; j_gene: TRBJ1-1; abundance: .; CDR3nt: TGTGCCAGCAGTTACTGGGACAGGGGGAACACTGAAGCTTTCTTT; CDR3aa: CASSYWDRGNTEAFF
d_gene: .; v_gene: TRBV5-5; j_gene: TRBJ2-3; abundance: many; CDR3nt: TGTGCCAGCAGCTTGTCCCCAGCCAGCACAGATACGCAGTATTTT; CDR3aa: CASSLSPASTDTQYF